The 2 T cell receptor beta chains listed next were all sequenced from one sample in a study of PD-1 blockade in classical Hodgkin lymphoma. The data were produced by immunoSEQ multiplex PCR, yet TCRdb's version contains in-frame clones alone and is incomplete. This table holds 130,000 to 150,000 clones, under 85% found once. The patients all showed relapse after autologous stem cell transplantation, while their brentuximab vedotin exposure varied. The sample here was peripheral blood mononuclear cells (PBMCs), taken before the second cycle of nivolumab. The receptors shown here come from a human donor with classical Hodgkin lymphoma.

The CDR3 nucleotides read TGTGCCAGCTCAACAAGGCAGTACAATGAGCAGTTCTTC. Protein product: CASSTRQYNEQFF. This sequence joins TRBV18 and TRBJ2-1, with no clear D. The length of the CDR3 is 13 residues. V lost 5 bases to trimming and J lost 4 bases, with 9 bases between them. Germline V gene data show CDR1 as KGHSH and CDR2 as LQKENI.

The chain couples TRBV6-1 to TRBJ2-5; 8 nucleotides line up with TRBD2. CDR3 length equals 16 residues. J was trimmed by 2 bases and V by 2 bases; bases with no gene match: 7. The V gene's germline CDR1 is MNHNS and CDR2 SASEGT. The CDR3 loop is CASSERRASGQETQYF. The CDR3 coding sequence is TGTGCCAGCAGTGAAAGGAGGGCTAGCGGGCAAGAGACCCAGTACTTC.